These 16 T cell receptor beta chains came from one sample sequenced in a study of OX40 agonist ivuxolimab in advanced cancers. The protocol was immunoSEQ multiplex PCR, while the TCRdb copy is restricted to in-frame clones and leaves out a portion. The sample consists of around 150,000 clones, about 93% of them appearing once. Specimen: CD4+ or CD8+ T cells sorted from blood, collected in a trial of the OX40 agonist ivuxolimab. The receptors originated from an adult with an advanced solid tumor such as melanoma, head and neck, liver or kidney cancer.

The rearrangement joins TRBV19 to TRBJ2-7; D remains ambiguous. CDR3 size: 13 residues. Germline CDR1 is LNHDA and CDR2 is SQIVND (reference sequence). The V gene lost 5 bases and the J gene lost 3 bases, with 11 bases spanning the gap. CDR3 residues: CASSDTSGYEQYF. Written as DNA, the CDR3 is TGTGCCAGTAGTGACACCTCGGGCTACGAGCAGTACTTC.

The rearrangement links TRBV5-4 to TRBJ1-4, with D perhaps TRBD1 (6 bases). Germline loops: CDR1 SGHNT, CDR2 YYREEE (reference sequence). There are 13 residues in the CDR3. The V gene lost 2 bases and the J gene lost 8 bases, with 10 bases spanning the gap. The CDR3, as DNA: TGTGCCAGCAGCTTACAGGGTGAGGAAAAACTGTTTTTT. Translated: CASSLQGEEKLFF.

The V gene is TRBV5-1, the J gene TRBJ2-1, with 10 bases aligning to TRBD1. The ends lost 3 bases at V and 6 bases at J; junction bases unmatched: 15. This CDR3 has 18 residues. Germline loops: CDR1 SGHRS, CDR2 YFSETQ. For the CDR3, the DNA is TGCGCCAGCAGCTCGCCTTACATGGGGACAGGGGCGACCAATGAGCAGTTCTTC. This gives the protein CASSSPYMGTGATNEQFF.

The chain recombines TRBV5-1 with TRBJ2-5; 7 bases are shared with TRBD2. Germline V lookup: CDR1 SGHRS, CDR2 YFSETQ. The CDR3 is made up of 16 amino acids. Losses at the gene ends were 4 bases for V and 1 base for J; bases not matched to a gene: 10. Here the CDR3 reads CASSHRGAGTQETQYF. CDR3 DNA: TGCGCCAGCAGCCATCGAGGAGCGGGGACCCAAGAGACCCAGTACTTC.

CDR3 DNA sequence: TGTGCCAGCAGCTCCGGGACTAGCGGGAGGGCTTATGAGCAGTTCTTC. Protein: CASSSGTSGRAYEQFF. The chain carries TRBV5-4 and TRBJ2-1; 16 bases line up with TRBD2. The germline CDR1 and CDR2 sequences are SGHNT and YYREEE (reference sequence). The V gene end was trimmed by 3 bases and the J gene end by 8 bases; junction bases not matched to a gene: 5. The CDR3 totals 16 residues.

J is TRBJ2-2 and V is TRBV6-4; TRBD1 matches 9 bases. V shed 4 bases and J 7 bases; nucleotides not matched to a gene: 7. This CDR3 is built from 15 residues. The germline V gene has CDR1 MRHNA and CDR2 SNTAGT. The CDR3 loop reads CASSAHRGLGGELFF. DNA for the CDR3: TGTGCCAGCAGTGCCCACAGGGGGCTCGGCGGGGAGCTGTTTTTT.

This clone was detected only a few times. V usage is TRBV29-1 and J usage is TRBJ1-1; 9 bases are shared with TRBD1. Germline V CDR1 and CDR2: SQVTM, ANQGSEA. V lost 6 bases and J lost 4; bases outside the gene matches: 3. The CDR3 is 12 amino acids. As DNA, the CDR3 is TGCAGCGTCCTGGGACAGGGCACTGAAGCTTTCTTT. Amino acid sequence: CSVLGQGTEAFF.

This sequence joins TRBV11-2 and TRBJ2-7; 9 positions match TRBD2. The CDR3 is 14 amino acids. Germline CDR1 and CDR2: SGHAT and FQNNGV. V gave up 6 bases and J gave up 2 bases; unmatched junction bases: 5. CDR3 amino acids: CASRLTSGAYEQYF. Here the CDR3 DNA reads TGTGCCAGCAGGCTGACTAGCGGAGCCTACGAGCAGTACTTC. Variable domain in full (rest from reference TRBV11-2 and TRBJ2-7): EAGVAQSPRYKIIEKRQSVAFWCNPISGHATLYWYQQILGQGPKLLIQFQNNGVVDDSQLPKDRFSAERLKGVDSTLKIQPAKLEDSAVYLCASRLTSGAYEQYFGPGTRLTVT.

V gene TRBV7-8 combines with J gene TRBJ2-2; D gene unclear. Germline V gene lookup returns CDR1 SGHVS and CDR2 FQNEAQ. There are 13 residues in the CDR3. V was pared by 1 base and J by 6 bases, with 6 bases between. Written as DNA, the CDR3 is TGTGCCAGCAGCTTAGACTATCCCGGGGAGCTGTTTTTT. It yields the protein CASSLDYPGELFF. Using reference TRBV7-8 and TRBJ2-2 for the parts outside the CDR3, the full variable domain is GAGVSQSPRYKVAKRGQDVALRCDPISGHVSLFWYQQALGQGPEFLTYFQNEAQLDKSGLPSDRFFAERPEGSVSTLKIQRTQQEDSAVYLCASSLDYPGELFFGEGSRLTVL.

The chain employs TRBV7-2 and TRBJ1-4, with D possibly TRBD1 on 5 matching bases. Germline CDR1 reads SGHTA; CDR2 reads FQGNSA. CDR3 size: 14 residues. With 4 bases removed from V and 1 base from J, the gap between germline ends came to 7 bases. CDR3 loop: CASSWGGTNEKLFF. DNA of the CDR3: TGTGCCAGCAGCTGGGGCGGAACTAATGAAAAACTGTTTTTT.

This clone has only one observation. J is TRBJ1-5 and V is TRBV28; 9 bases map to TRBD1. Germline trimming cut 5 bases from V and 1 base from J; bases unmatched to any gene: 9. Germline V gene lookup returns CDR1 MDHEN and CDR2 SYDVKM. The CDR3 sequence is 17 residues long. In DNA, the CDR3 is TGTGCCAGCAGTCGGGGACAGGGTGTTAAGAGCAATCAGCCCCAGCATTTT. Its protein is CASSRGQGVKSNQPQHF.

The chain joins TRBV2 to TRBJ1-1, with D perhaps matching TRBD1 (6 bases). V lost 5 bases and J 1 base, leaving 11 bases between the germline ends. Germline CDR1 and CDR2: SNHLY and FYNNEI. The CDR3 runs 14 residues. The CDR3 sequence: CASSHLGANTEAFF. The DNA for the CDR3 is TGTGCCAGCAGTCATTTGGGGGCGAACACTGAAGCTTTCTTT. The whole variable domain, remainder taken from reference TRBV2 and TRBJ1-1, is EPEVTQTPSHQVTQMGQEVILRCVPISNHLYFYWYRQILGQKVEFLVSFYNNEISEKSEIFDDQFSVERPDGSNFTLKIRSTKLEDSAMYFCASSHLGANTEAFFGQGTRLTVV.

The chain uses TRBV11-3 and TRBJ2-2; the D gene could be TRBD1 or TRBD2 (5 bases each). V lost 0 bases, J lost 10 bases, and 6 bases lay in between. Germline V gene lookup returns CDR1 SGHNT and CDR2 YENEEA. This CDR3 contains 12 residues. The CDR3 protein is CASSLEGEELFF. The DNA for the CDR3 is TGTGCCAGCAGCTTAGAGGGGGAGGAGCTGTTTTTT. Looking up the rest from reference TRBV11-3 and TRBJ2-2 gives the full variable domain: EAGVVQSPRYKIIEKKQPVAFWCNPISGHNTLYWYLQNLGQGPELLIRYENEEAVDDSQLPKDRFSAERLKGVDSTLKIQPAELGDSAVYLCASSLEGEELFFGEGSRLTVL.

The rearrangement joins TRBV9 to TRBJ1-3; the D is unclear. V lost 0 bases to trimming and J lost 8 bases, with 9 bases between them. The germline V gene encodes CDR1 SGDLS and CDR2 YYNGEE. This CDR3 region has 13 residues. Here the CDR3 reads CASSVESRDTIYF. The CDR3 bases are TGTGCCAGCAGCGTAGAGAGTCGGGACACCATATATTTT.

The V call is TRBV5-4, the J call TRBJ2-5; 11 bases fit TRBD1. This CDR3 has 15 amino acids. Germline CDR1 reads SGHNT; CDR2 reads YYREEE (reference sequence). V dropped 3 bases and J dropped 3; count of bases not matched to a gene: 4. CDR3 nucleotide sequence: TGTGCCAGCAGCTCACGGACAGGGGGCGAAGAGACCCAGTACTTC. Amino acids: CASSSRTGGEETQYF.

The rearrangement joins TRBV6-1 to TRBJ2-1; D ambiguous. CDR3 size: 15 residues. V was pared by 7 bases and J by 9 bases, with 22 bases between. Germline V CDR1 and CDR2: MNHNS, SASEGT. Here the CDR3 reads CASTDIANHSGEQFF. For the CDR3, the DNA is TGTGCCAGCACCGACATTGCCAACCACTCCGGTGAGCAGTTCTTC.